This TCR beta chain originates from a study of blood T cell repertoires in COVID-19. This clone was found once. Study processing details: Researchers report that nucleated cell counts were estimated from reference gene primer amplification. Profiling relied on immunoSEQ multiplex PCR, and the TCRdb table lists in-frame clones only, not all of them. Clonal size and the V and J genes are those of that table, whereas D and trimming came from the DNA. The data contain under 300,000 clones, more than 75% of them singletons. Trimming took off 3 bases at V and 1 base at J, with 16 bases between the two ends. The germline V gene encodes CDR1 MGHRA and CDR2 YSYEKL. The CDR3 runs 17 residues. Participants were aged about 18 to 90 years, lived in 20 to 25 US areas, and enrolled virtually.

V is TRBV4-1 and J is TRBJ2-4; D gene ambiguous. The clonotype comes from an older woman in a cohort exposed to, infected with or recovered from COVID-19 (not recorded which). Sequenced material: PBMCs or T cells enriched from blood (not recorded which). The CDR3 DNA sequence: TGCGCCAGCAGCCAGACTTTAGGTATGACGGCCAAAAACATTCAGTACTTC. It translates to CASSQTLGMTAKNIQYF.